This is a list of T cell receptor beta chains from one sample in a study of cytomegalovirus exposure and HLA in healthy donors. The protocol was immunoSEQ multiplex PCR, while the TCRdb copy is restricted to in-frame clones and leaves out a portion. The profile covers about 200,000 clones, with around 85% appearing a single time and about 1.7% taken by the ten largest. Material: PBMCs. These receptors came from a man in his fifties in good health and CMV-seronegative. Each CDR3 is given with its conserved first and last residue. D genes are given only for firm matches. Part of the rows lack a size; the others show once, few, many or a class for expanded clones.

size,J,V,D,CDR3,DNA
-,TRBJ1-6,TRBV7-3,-,CASSPGTGALHF,TGTGCCAGCAGCCCCGGGACGGGAGCCCTCCACTTT
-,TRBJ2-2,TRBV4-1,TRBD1,CASSPGRTGVGGELFF,TGCGCCAGCAGCCCAGGAAGGACAGGGGTCGGCGGGGAGCTGTTTTTT
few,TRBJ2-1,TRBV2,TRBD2,CASNWEGTGLGYNEQFF,TGTGCCAGCAATTGGGAGGGTACGGGATTAGGCTACAATGAGCAGTTCTTC
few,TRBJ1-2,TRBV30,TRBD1,CAWTPIPGGIDGYTF,TGTGCCTGGACCCCTATCCCAGGGGGAATTGATGGCTACACCTTC
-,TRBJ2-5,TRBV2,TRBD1,CANSKDRGQETQYF,TGTGCCAACTCCAAGGACAGGGGCCAAGAGACCCAGTACTTC
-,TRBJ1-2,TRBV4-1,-,CASSYGGGNYGYTF,TGCGCCAGCAGCTATGGGGGAGGGAACTATGGCTACACCTTC
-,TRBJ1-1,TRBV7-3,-,CASSPNRDSTEAFF,TGTGCCAGCAGCCCCAACAGGGATAGCACTGAAGCTTTCTTT
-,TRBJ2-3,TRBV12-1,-,CASSLSWASGSFTDTQYF,-
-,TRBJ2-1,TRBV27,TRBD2,CASSLWGGRVNEQFF,TGTGCCAGCAGTTTATGGGGCGGGAGGGTGAATGAGCAGTTCTTC
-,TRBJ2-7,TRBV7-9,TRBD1,CASSSVTGTGTYEQYF,TGTGCCAGCAGCTCGGTGACCGGGACAGGGACCTACGAGCAGTACTTC
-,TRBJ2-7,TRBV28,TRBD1,CASSRPGQGKPEQYF,TGTGCCAGCAGCCGTCCGGGACAGGGCAAACCCGAGCAGTACTTC
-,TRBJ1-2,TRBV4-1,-,CASSQDGAGFLDGYTF,TGCGCCAGCAGCCAAGATGGAGCGGGTTTTTTGGATGGCTACACCTTC
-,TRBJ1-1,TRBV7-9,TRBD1,CASSLPGQGGTEAFF,TGTGCCAGCAGCCTACCGGGACAGGGAGGCACTGAAGCTTTCTTT
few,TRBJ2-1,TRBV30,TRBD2,CAWSPLAGASLQQFF,TGTGCCTGGAGTCCACTAGCGGGAGCAAGTTTGCAGCAGTTCTTC
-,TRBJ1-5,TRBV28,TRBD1,CASNEQGRGNQPQHF,TGTGCCAGCAATGAACAGGGGCGTGGCAATCAGCCCCAGCATTTT
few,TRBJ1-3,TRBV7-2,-,CASSPPGTGNTIYF,TGTGCCAGCAGCCCGCCCGGGACAGGAAACACCATATATTTT
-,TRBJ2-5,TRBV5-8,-,CASSLGYMEGETQYF,TGTGCCAGCAGCTTGGGTTACATGGAGGGAGAGACCCAGTACTTC
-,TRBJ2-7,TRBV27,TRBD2,CASSLIAGGYEQYF,TGTGCCAGCAGTTTAATTGCGGGAGGCTACGAGCAGTACTTC
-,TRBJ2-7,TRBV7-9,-,CASSARQATYEQYF,TGTGCCAGCAGCGCCCGACAGGCCACCTACGAGCAGTACTTC
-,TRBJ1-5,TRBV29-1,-,CSVALAGKGNQPQHF,TGCAGCGTTGCGCTTGCGGGAAAAGGAAATCAGCCCCAGCATTTT
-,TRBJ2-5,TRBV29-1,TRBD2,CSVQGLAAQETQYF,TGCAGCGTCCAGGGACTAGCGGCTCAAGAGACCCAGTACTTC
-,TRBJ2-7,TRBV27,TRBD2,CASSLRLALIYEQYF,TGTGCCAGCAGTTTAAGACTAGCGTTAATCTACGAGCAGTACTTC
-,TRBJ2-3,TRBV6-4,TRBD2,CASSPGTSGRWSTDTQYF,TGTGCCAGCAGCCCCGGGACTAGCGGGAGGTGGAGCACAGATACGCAGTATTTT
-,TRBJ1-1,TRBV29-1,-,CSVRDGPGTEAFF,TGCAGCGTTCGAGACGGTCCAGGGACTGAAGCTTTCTTT
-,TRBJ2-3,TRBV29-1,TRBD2,CSVAGTTFSPGTDTQYF,TGCAGCGTTGCCGGGACTACTTTTTCCCCGGGGACGGATACGCAGTATTTT